This is a list of T cell receptor beta chains from one sample in a study of T cell repertoires in cytomegalovirus infection. Via MiXCR, TCRdb re-called the reads, giving one row per CDR3 protein. This sample carries 650,000 to 900,000 distinct CDR3 sequences, 30% to 35% of them seen once, and the ten largest clones take around an eighth. These receptors have no known antigen. Sequences were derived from cultured CD8+ T cells from PBMCs, sampled from culture after CMV antigen stimulation. Receptors originate from a human donor in good health (CMV status not recorded). Some clones in this sample may be carry-over from other donors' samples. Both conserved end residues are trimmed from each CDR3.

v_gene,j_gene,CDR3aa
TRBV6-1,TRBJ1-6,ASSEQSLGDSPLH
TRBV13,TRBJ1-2,ASSLARQAGT
TRBV5-1,TRBJ2-2,ASSLASGPGELF
TRBV9,TRBJ2-1,ASSVDGAQYNEQF
TRBV20-1,TRBJ1-5,SAFRGLASNQPQH
TRBV7-6,TRBJ2-5,ASSQNPRQETQY
TRBV5-1,TRBJ2-5,ASSLDGGQSETQY
TRBV11-2,TRBJ2-2,ASSSDRVGAGELF
TRBV7-8,TRBJ2-5,ASGLVPLAGGEETQY
TRBV14,TRBJ2-1,ASSQGESLRVYNEQF
TRBV7-9,TRBJ2-5,ASSLAGSEQETQY
TRBV9,TRBJ2-7,ASSVDPTYEQY
TRBV7-2,TRBJ1-2,ASSPRDTGGAYGYT
TRBV28,TRBJ1-1,ASSFGGSAF
TRBV7-9,TRBJ1-1,ASSFGTRAF
TRBV7-6,TRBJ1-2,VSSSTGFLVNYGYT
TRBV27,TRBJ1-2,ASRSSGEYGYT
TRBV19,TRBJ2-5,ASSPWGQVGVETQY
TRBV19,TRBJ1-3,ASSPSIGNTIY
TRBV7-9,TRBJ2-7,ASSAQERRGYEQY
TRBV19,TRBJ1-1,ASSIDRRRYAEAF
TRBV12-3/TRBV12-4,TRBJ1-5,ASSLSVYDQPQH
TRBV6-1,TRBJ2-1,ASVYLGEIDEQF
TRBV10-2,TRBJ1-4,ASTLDRATDEKLF
TRBV12-3/TRBV12-4,TRBJ1-5,ASRSRGLRNQPQH
TRBV7-4,TRBJ2-1,ASSLIRGAYNEQF
TRBV29-1,TRBJ1-2,SVEDLRRGYT
TRBV7-6,TRBJ1-2,ASSSTVEANYGYT
TRBV25-1,TRBJ1-2,ARAGTGVGYGYT
TRBV19,TRBJ2-1,ASSWTAYNEQF
TRBV7-9,TRBJ2-4,ASSPEAGGMN
TRBV19,TRBJ2-7,ASSPRLYSYEQY
TRBV19,TRBJ1-1,ASSIDWDLEAF
TRBV6-5,TRBJ2-2,ASSYSSTNTGELF
TRBV14,TRBJ1-4,ASSPSTGPRYNEKLF
TRBV7-7,TRBJ2-2,ASSYGQADTGELF
TRBV19,TRBJ2-1,VSGAGYNEQF
TRBV7-6,TRBJ1-2,ASSRGQGGYGYT
TRBV19,TRBJ2-7,ASSIYPRDSTYEQY
TRBV6-1,TRBJ2-3,ASSEDGDTYDTQY
TRBV15,TRBJ2-7,ATSRMETSGVEQY
TRBV12-3/TRBV12-4,TRBJ1-5,ASSFYRGLSGTNYQPQH
TRBV14,TRBJ2-2,ASSPEEGPENTGELF
TRBV29-1,TRBJ1-5,SVELGTNQPQH
TRBV19,TRBJ1-2,ASSISGYGYT
TRBV6-1,TRBJ1-2,ASTHPRQGAVYGYT
TRBV28,TRBJ2-7,ASRPGPRPYEQY
TRBV6-6,TRBJ2-1,ASTLRLAGVSYNEQF
TRBV4-2,TRBJ1-2,ASSQSGSPNGYT
TRBV13,TRBJ1-5,ASSSRRGAQPQH
TRBV7-8,TRBJ2-1,ASSLAKKIGQF
TRBV6-6,TRBJ1-5,ASSENAANQHQH
TRBV5-1,TRBJ1-2,ASSSNLIGDVNYGYT
TRBV4-2,TRBJ1-3,ASSQDGAVSSGNTIY
TRBV28,TRBJ2-1,ATNLRANEQF
TRBV7-6,TRBJ2-3,ASSPQGADTDTQY
TRBV24-1,TRBJ2-3,ATSDFKRNTQY
TRBV27,TRBJ1-1,ASSPSGGAREAF